This T cell receptor (beta chain) appears in the sequencing data of a study of CD8 T cells in Susac syndrome. Overall study results and limits: TCR sequencing and HLA analysis covered a relatively small number of individuals.

Random hexamers were used to reverse transcribe an amount of roughly 0.45 to 1 ug RNA. The immunoSEQ assay covered 54 Vbeta and 13 Jbeta segments for CDR3. TCRdb re-derived calls from the immunoSEQ multiplex PCR reads in MiXCR, one entry per CDR3 protein. This sample has 110,000 or so distinct CDR3 sequences, with 85% to 95% found just once. This CDR3 contains 15 residues. V lost 2 bases to trimming and J lost 2 bases, with 11 bases between them. Germline values: CDR1 MDHEN, CDR2 SYDVKM. TCR beta sequences were obtained from blood CD8+ and CD4+ T cells. Negative isolation was used for CD8+ and CD4+ T cells, and FACS enrichment was applied to TEMRA cells. In regard to this clonotype: What it binds is unknown.

What was sequenced was CD4+ T cells from PBMCs. The chain couples TRBV28 to TRBJ2-3; D unresolved. The receptor was derived from a human donor with multiple sclerosis. The chain's CDR3 is CASSLERAPTDTQYF. For the CDR3, the DNA is TGTGCCAGCAGTTTAGAGCGAGCCCCCACAGATACGCAGTATTTT.